Presented here are 28 T cell receptor beta chains from one specimen sequenced in a study of blood T cell repertoires in COVID-19. Method: immunoSEQ multiplex PCR; TCRdb's copy keeps in-frame clones and lacks some. The table lists 60,000 to 85,000 clones, roughly 70% of them singletons. Sequenced: peripheral blood. These TCRs come from a human donor with acute or convalescent COVID-19. The donor label of this sample is uncertain.

The chain combines TRBV7-9 with TRBJ2-1; 14 bases align to TRBD2. Trimming at V came to 5 bases and at J to 8 bases, leaving 8 bases not matched to a gene. The length of the CDR3 is 16 residues. Germline loops: CDR1 SEHNR, CDR2 FQNEAQ (reference sequence). For the CDR3, the DNA is TGTGCCAGCAGCCCCTCGGGACTAGCGGGGGTCGATGAGCAGTTCTTC. Amino acid sequence: CASSPSGLAGVDEQFF. The full variable domain, its missing parts supplied by reference TRBV7-9 and TRBJ2-1, is DTGVSQNPRHKITKRGQNVTFRCDPISEHNRLYWYRQTLGQGPEFLTYFQNEAQLEKSRLLSDRFSAERPKGSFSTLEIQRTEQGDSAMYLCASSPSGLAGVDEQFFGPGTRLTVL.

This clone was counted only a few times. The rearrangement uses TRBV3-1 (or the pseudogene TRBV3-2) and TRBJ1-1; D is uncertain. V was clipped by 4 bases and J by 2 bases, with 11 bases between them. CDR1 and CDR2 (germline): LGHDT, YNNKEL (reference sequence). This CDR3 spans 14 amino acids. CDR3 in DNA: TGTGCCAGCAGCCCCGCCGGGGTTAACACTGAAGCTTTCTTT. Its translation is CASSPAGVNTEAFF.

V is TRBV6-1 and J is TRBJ2-7, with 11 positions matching TRBD2. J gave up 6 bases and V 4 bases, and 5 bases lay outside the gene matches. Germline loops: CDR1 MNHNS, CDR2 SASEGT. The CDR3 is 14 amino acids. This CDR3 is CASSVAGGESEQYV. The CDR3 DNA sequence: TGTGCCAGCAGTGTAGCGGGGGGGGAGAGCGAGCAGTACGTC.

V and J are TRBV7-2 and TRBJ2-3; 8 bases are shared with TRBD2. CDR1 is SGHTA and CDR2 is FQGNSA in the germline V gene. V lost 6 bases, J lost 6 bases, and 20 bases stayed unmatched. The CDR3 length is 18 residues. The CDR3 here is CASSSVSSGGGLRDTQYF. The CDR3 DNA is TGTGCCAGCAGTTCAGTATCATCCGGCGGGGGGTTGAGGGATACGCAGTATTTT.

This clone came up a few times. The chain is built from TRBV7-9 and TRBJ1-2; D not resolved. V was cut by 5 bases and J by 1 base, with 8 bases left in between. The CDR3 covers 13 residues. The germline CDR1 and CDR2 sequences are SEHNR and FQNEAQ (reference sequence). DNA of the CDR3: TGTGCCAGCAGCACCACAGTTAACTATGGCTACACCTTC. It codes for CASSTTVNYGYTF. Full variable domain (remainder filled in from reference TRBV7-9 and TRBJ1-2): DTGVSQNPRHKITKRGQNVTFRCDPISEHNRLYWYRQTLGQGPEFLTYFQNEAQLEKSRLLSDRFSAERPKGSFSTLEIQRTEQGDSAMYLCASSTTVNYGYTFGSGTRLTVV.

This clone was seen just once. The gene calls are TRBV4-1 and TRBJ2-5, with 10 bases fitting TRBD1. The germline CDR1 and CDR2 sequences are MGHRA and YSYEKL. The CDR3 sequence is 16 residues long. V lost 0 bases to trimming and J lost 6 bases; unmatched junction nucleotides: 7. In DNA, the CDR3 is TGCGCCAGCAGCCAAGATCCGACAGGGGGCCTGAAGACCCAGTACTTC. It translates to CASSQDPTGGLKTQYF.

This chain connects TRBV7-2 to TRBJ2-3; D perhaps matches TRBD1 (6 bases). Between the trimmed V and J ends, which lost 1 base and 5 bases, there was a span of 13 bases. The length of the CDR3 is 15 residues. The germline V gene has CDR1 SGHTA and CDR2 FQGNSA. CDR3 protein: CASSLVDRAQDTQYF. The CDR3 coding sequence is TGTGCCAGCAGCTTAGTGGACAGAGCCCAAGATACGCAGTATTTT.

This chain uses TRBV7-9 with TRBJ1-1; 8 bases fit TRBD1. The CDR3 is 15 residues long. V was pared by 2 bases and J by 1 base, with 3 bases of the junction left unmatched. The germline V gene has CDR1 SEHNR and CDR2 FQNEAQ (reference sequence). The CDR3 DNA follows: TGTGCCAGCAGCTTAACAGGGGGTGCGAACACTGAAGCTTTCTTT. Residues: CASSLTGGANTEAFF. The complete variable domain, with remaining parts taken from reference TRBV7-9 and TRBJ1-1, reads DTGVSQNPRHKITKRGQNVTFRCDPISEHNRLYWYRQTLGQGPEFLTYFQNEAQLEKSRLLSDRFSAERPKGSFSTLEIQRTEQGDSAMYLCASSLTGGANTEAFFGQGTRLTVV.

The J gene is TRBJ2-3, the V gene TRBV15; 11 bases fit TRBD2. The CDR3 loop spans 18 amino acids. Germline V gene lookup returns CDR1 LNHNV and CDR2 YYDKDF (reference sequence). J lost 2 bases, V lost 1 base, and 8 bases had no gene match. Here the CDR3 DNA reads TGTGCCACCAGCAGAGGCCAGACTAGCGGGGTAAACACAGATACGCAGTATTTT. Its translation: CATSRGQTSGVNTDTQYF.

This chain links TRBV10-3 with TRBJ2-5; tentative D call: TRBD2 (5 bases). The germline V gene has CDR1 ENHRY and CDR2 SYGVKD. The CDR3 is made up of 15 amino acids. Trimming left V 5 bases short and J 2 bases short, with 15 bases between. The CDR3 is CAISLEGGSQETQYF. The CDR3 nucleotides read TGTGCCATCAGTCTCGAGGGTGGCTCTCAAGAGACCCAGTACTTC.

CDR3 amino acids: CASSPQGQNTEAFF. The CDR3 DNA sequence: TGTGCCAGCAGCCCACAGGGTCAAAACACTGAAGCTTTCTTT. The V call is TRBV6-5, the J call TRBJ1-1, with D possibly being TRBD1 (6 bases). Trimming shortened V by 6 bases and J by 2 bases, and 13 bases separated the two germline ends. CDR1 MNHEY and CDR2 SVGAGI come from the germline V gene. There are 14 residues in the CDR3.

The V and J genes are TRBV11-2 and TRBJ2-7, with D possibly being TRBD1 (6 bases). CDR3 size: 14 residues. The V gene's germline CDR1 is SGHAT and CDR2 FQNNGV. Trimming removed 6 bases from V and 1 base from J, with 13 bases in between. CDR3 nucleotides: TGTGCCAGCAGACCTAACAGGGCATCCTACGAGCAGTACTTC. Residues: CASRPNRASYEQYF.

V usage is TRBV5-1 and J usage is TRBJ2-1; 8 nucleotides line up with TRBD2. V lost 0 bases and J lost 10; bases outside the gene matches: 9. The germline CDR1 and CDR2 sequences are SGHRS and YFSETQ. The CDR3 extends over 15 amino acids. The CDR3 region has the DNA TGCGCCAGCAGCTTGGGCGGGCGGGGGGAGGACGAGCAGTTCTTC. Residues: CASSLGGRGEDEQFF.

The chain carries TRBV11-2 and TRBJ2-2; 11 bases map to TRBD1. V shed 4 bases, J shed 6 bases, and the junction held 7 bases outside the gene matches. Per the germline V gene, CDR1 is SGHAT and CDR2 is FQNNGV. CDR3 size: 16 residues. The CDR3 loop is CASSWRPGQGAGELFF. The CDR3 DNA sequence: TGTGCCAGCAGCTGGAGACCGGGACAGGGGGCCGGGGAGCTGTTTTTT.

This chain links TRBV3-1 (or the pseudogene TRBV3-2) with TRBJ2-1, with a possible D match to TRBD1 (5 bases). The V gene's germline CDR1 is LGHDT and CDR2 YNNKEL (reference sequence). CDR3 length: 16 amino acids. V was trimmed by 3 bases and J by 7 bases, leaving 19 bases between them. The CDR3 region is CASSHQGRWPFNEQFF. For the CDR3, the DNA is TGTGCCAGCAGCCACCAGGGCCGGTGGCCCTTTAATGAGCAGTTCTTC.

This clone was seen just once. The CDR3 nucleotides are TGTGCCAGCAGCCGGAGTTCCCCGGGACAGTATACGCCTCTTTCCTACAATGAGCAGTTCTTC. It encodes CASSRSSPGQYTPLSYNEQFF. The J gene is TRBJ2-1, the V gene TRBV6-6; 7 nucleotides line up with TRBD1. The CDR3 consists of 21 residues. Germline V gene data show CDR1 as MNHNY and CDR2 as SVGAGI (reference sequence). V trimming: 6 bases; J trimming: 1 base; junction bases outside the gene matches: 24.

The J gene is TRBJ1-2, the V gene TRBV19; 7 bases fit TRBD1. The CDR3 is made up of 12 amino acids. Trimming removed 4 bases from V and 5 bases from J; junction bases left unmatched: 1. Germline CDR1 reads LNHDA; CDR2 reads SQIVND (reference sequence). Here the CDR3 reads CASSRDSYGYTF. The CDR3, as DNA: TGTGCCAGTAGTAGGGACAGTTATGGCTACACCTTC.

This CDR3 is CASSSSTSGGGTQYF. The CDR3 DNA sequence: TGTGCCAGCAGCTCCTCGACTAGCGGGGGTGGTACCCAGTACTTC. The chain is built from TRBV7-6 and TRBJ2-5, with TRBD2 matching over 12 bases. Unmatched junction bases numbered 8, after V lost 4 bases and J lost 8 bases. Germline V CDR1 and CDR2: SGHVS, FNYEAQ. This CDR3 is 15 amino acids long.

V usage is TRBV9 and J usage is TRBJ2-7; the D gene is possibly TRBD1 (8 bases). The CDR3 contains 16 residues. V lost 4 bases, J lost 0 bases, and 17 bases lay in between. The germline CDR1 and CDR2 sequences are SGDLS and YYNGEE. DNA for the CDR3: TGTGCCAGCAGCCCCCGGGGGGACAGGAGCTCCTACGAGCAGTACTTC. Its protein is CASSPRGDRSSYEQYF.

Comment on this clone: The same CDR3 also results from other DNA sequences found in this sample. The gene calls are TRBV25-1 and TRBJ2-5; a weak D match, TRBD2 (6 bases). CDR1 and CDR2 (germline): MGHDK, SYGVNS. The CDR3 has 14 amino acids. V was trimmed by 5 bases and J by 4 bases, leaving 14 bases between them. This chain's CDR3 is CASSPRVAAETQYF. CDR3 nucleotide sequence: TGTGCCAGCAGTCCCCGGGTAGCGGCAGAGACCCAGTACTTC.

The chain uses TRBV7-2 and TRBJ2-2, with 10 bases fitting TRBD2. Germline assignment: CDR1 SGHTA and CDR2 FQGNSA. The ends lost 3 bases at V and 6 bases at J; junction bases unmatched: 10. This CDR3 comprises 17 residues. The CDR3 here is CASSLGGLAALSGELFF. The CDR3 DNA is TGTGCCAGCAGCTTGGGAGGACTAGCGGCACTGTCCGGGGAGCTGTTTTTT.

Here the CDR3 DNA reads TGTGCCAGCAGTTTGGAGTGGAGGGCGGGAGGCCCTCGGGGGCAGTACTTC. Translating it yields CASSLEWRAGGPRGQYF. This sequence joins TRBV27 and TRBJ2-7, with TRBD2 matching over 8 bases. The CDR3 covers 17 residues. Looked up from germline, CDR1 is MNHEY and CDR2 is SMNVEV (reference sequence). J gave up 9 bases and V 3 bases, and 19 bases lay outside the gene matches.

The chain employs TRBV5-1 and TRBJ2-1; D remains ambiguous. The CDR3 loop spans 15 amino acids. Germline CDR1 is SGHRS and CDR2 is YFSETQ. V was pared by 0 bases and J by 0 bases, with 7 bases between. The CDR3 loop reads CASSLGSPSYNEQFF. CDR3 DNA sequence: TGCGCCAGCAGCTTGGGTAGCCCCTCCTACAATGAGCAGTTCTTC.

V usage is TRBV19 and J usage is TRBJ2-7; the match to TRBD2 covers 8 bases. Trimming cost V 4 bases and J 0 bases; bases outside gene matches: 2. The CDR3 spans 14 residues. CDR1 LNHDA and CDR2 SQIVND come from the germline V gene (reference sequence). The CDR3 sequence is CASSTTSDSYEQYF. The CDR3 DNA sequence: TGTGCCAGTAGTACGACTAGCGACTCCTACGAGCAGTACTTC.

V gene TRBV6-6 combines with J gene TRBJ2-3; D is possibly TRBD2 (6 bases). V was cut by 4 bases and J by 2 bases, with 13 bases left in between. Germline loops: CDR1 MNHNY, CDR2 SVGAGI (reference sequence). The CDR3 has 15 residues. This chain's CDR3 is CASSFRGGHTDTQYF. The DNA of the CDR3 is TGTGCCAGCAGTTTTAGGGGAGGCCACACAGATACGCAGTATTTT.

The rearrangement links TRBV24-1 to TRBJ1-1, with 9 bases matching TRBD1. The CDR3 consists of 14 residues. V shed 4 bases, J shed 10 bases, and the junction held 9 bases outside the gene matches. CDR1 and CDR2 from the germline V gene are KGHDR and SFDVKD. Written as DNA, the CDR3 is TGTGCCACCAGTGAACCGGGACAGGGTGAGAGAGCTTTCTTT. Translation gives CATSEPGQGERAFF.

The CDR3 loop is CASTPTSGSSEQFF. CDR3 coding DNA: TGTGCCAGCACCCCGACTAGCGGGAGTTCTGAGCAGTTCTTC. The chain joins TRBV7-3 to TRBJ2-1; 12 nucleotides align to TRBD2. Per the germline V gene, CDR1 is SGHTA and CDR2 is FQGTGA. The V gene end was trimmed by 7 bases and the J gene end by 9 bases; junction bases not matched to a gene: 7. The CDR3 contains 14 residues.

The chain links TRBV7-3 to TRBJ2-2; D uncertain. Germline V CDR1 and CDR2: SGHTA, FQGTGA. There are 13 residues in the CDR3. V lost 5 bases and J 4 bases, leaving 8 bases between the germline ends. CDR3 in amino acids: CASSPRGTGELFF. CDR3 nucleotides: TGTGCCAGCAGCCCCCGCGGCACCGGGGAGCTGTTTTTT.